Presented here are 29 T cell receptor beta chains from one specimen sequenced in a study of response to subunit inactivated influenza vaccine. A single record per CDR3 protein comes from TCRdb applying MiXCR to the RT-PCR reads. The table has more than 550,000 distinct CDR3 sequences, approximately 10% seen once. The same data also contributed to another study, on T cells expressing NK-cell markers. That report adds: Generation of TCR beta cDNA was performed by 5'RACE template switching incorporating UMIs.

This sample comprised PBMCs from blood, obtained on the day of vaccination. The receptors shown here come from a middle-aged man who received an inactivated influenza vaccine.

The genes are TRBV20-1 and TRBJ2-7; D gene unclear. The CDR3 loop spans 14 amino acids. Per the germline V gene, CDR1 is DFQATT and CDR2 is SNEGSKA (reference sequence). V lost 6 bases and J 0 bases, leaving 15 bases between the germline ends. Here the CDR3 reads CSAPRTTASYEQYF. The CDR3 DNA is TGCAGTGCCCCCAGGACCACCGCCTCCTACGAGCAGTACTTC.

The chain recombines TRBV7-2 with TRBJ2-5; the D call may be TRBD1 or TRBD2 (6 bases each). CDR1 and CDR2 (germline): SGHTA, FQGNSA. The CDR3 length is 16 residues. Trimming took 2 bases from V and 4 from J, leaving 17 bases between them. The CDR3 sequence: CASSLNVWGARETQYF. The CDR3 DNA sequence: TGTGCCAGCAGCTTAAATGTGTGGGGGGCGCGAGAGACCCAGTACTTC.

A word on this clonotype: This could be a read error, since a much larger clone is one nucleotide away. Written as DNA, the CDR3 is TGCGCCAGCAGCTTGGAGTCCTACAATGAGCAGTTCTTC. Its translation: CASSLESYNEQFF. The chain is built from TRBV5-1 and TRBJ2-1; no firm D call. CDR1 and CDR2 from the germline V gene are SGHRS and YFSETQ. Trimming stripped 0 bases from V and 1 base from J, with 2 bases between. This CDR3 spans 13 amino acids.

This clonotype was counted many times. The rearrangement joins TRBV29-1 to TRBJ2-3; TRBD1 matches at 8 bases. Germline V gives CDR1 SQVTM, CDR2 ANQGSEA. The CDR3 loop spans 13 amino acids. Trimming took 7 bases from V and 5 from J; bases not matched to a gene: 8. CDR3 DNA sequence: TGCAGCGGCGCCAGGGGGCTCGGAGATACGCAGTATTTT. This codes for CSGARGLGDTQYF.

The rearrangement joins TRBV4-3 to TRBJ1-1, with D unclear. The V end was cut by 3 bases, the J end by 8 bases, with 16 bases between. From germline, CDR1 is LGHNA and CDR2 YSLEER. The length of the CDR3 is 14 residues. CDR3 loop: CASSHSNKPAEAFF. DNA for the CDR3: TGCGCCAGCAGCCACTCCAACAAGCCAGCGGAAGCTTTCTTT.

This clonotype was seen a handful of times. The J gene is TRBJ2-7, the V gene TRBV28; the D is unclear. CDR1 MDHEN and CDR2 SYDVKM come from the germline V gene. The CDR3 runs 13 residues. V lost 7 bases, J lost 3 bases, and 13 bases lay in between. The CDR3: CASTRGRVYEQYF. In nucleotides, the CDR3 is TGTGCCAGCACCCGCGGAAGGGTCTACGAGCAGTACTTC.

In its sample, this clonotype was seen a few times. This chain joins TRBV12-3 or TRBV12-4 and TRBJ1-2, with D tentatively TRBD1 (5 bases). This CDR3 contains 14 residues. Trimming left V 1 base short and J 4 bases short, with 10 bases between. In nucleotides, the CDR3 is TGTGCCAGCAGTTTAGGGCAGGGCCCCTATGGCTACACCTTC. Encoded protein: CASSLGQGPYGYTF.

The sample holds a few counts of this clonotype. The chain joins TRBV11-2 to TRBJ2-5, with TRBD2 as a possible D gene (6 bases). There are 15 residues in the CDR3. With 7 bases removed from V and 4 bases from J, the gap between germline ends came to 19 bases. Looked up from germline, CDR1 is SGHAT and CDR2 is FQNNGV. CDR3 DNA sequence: TGTGCCAGCACCTCCCTGCGGGGCCTAGGAGAGACCCAGTACTTC. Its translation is CASTSLRGLGETQYF.

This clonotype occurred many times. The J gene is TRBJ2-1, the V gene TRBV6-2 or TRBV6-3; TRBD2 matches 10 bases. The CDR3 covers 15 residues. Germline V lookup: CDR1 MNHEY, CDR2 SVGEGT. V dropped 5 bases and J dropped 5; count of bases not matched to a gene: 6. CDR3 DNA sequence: TGTGCCAGCAGTCCTAGCGGGAGCGCCGACAATGAGCAGTTCTTC. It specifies CASSPSGSADNEQFF.

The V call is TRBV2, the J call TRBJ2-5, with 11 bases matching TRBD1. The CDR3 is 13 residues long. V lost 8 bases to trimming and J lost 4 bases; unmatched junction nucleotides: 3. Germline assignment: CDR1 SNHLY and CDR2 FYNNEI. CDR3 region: CASGTGGRETQYF. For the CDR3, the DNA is TGTGCCAGCGGGACAGGGGGGAGAGAGACCCAGTACTTC.

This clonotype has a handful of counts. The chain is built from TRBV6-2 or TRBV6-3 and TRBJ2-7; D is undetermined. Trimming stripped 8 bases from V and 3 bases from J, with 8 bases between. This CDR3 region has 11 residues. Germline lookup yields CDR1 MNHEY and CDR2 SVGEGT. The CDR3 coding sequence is TGTGCCAGCGAGTCGGTCTACGAGCAGTACTTC. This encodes CASESVYEQYF.

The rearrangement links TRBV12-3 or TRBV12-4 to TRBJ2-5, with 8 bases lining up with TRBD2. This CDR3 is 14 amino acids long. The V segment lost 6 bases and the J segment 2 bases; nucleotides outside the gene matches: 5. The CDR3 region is CASSGGGGQETQYF. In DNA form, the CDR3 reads TGTGCCAGCAGCGGGGGGGGCGGGCAAGAGACCCAGTACTTC.

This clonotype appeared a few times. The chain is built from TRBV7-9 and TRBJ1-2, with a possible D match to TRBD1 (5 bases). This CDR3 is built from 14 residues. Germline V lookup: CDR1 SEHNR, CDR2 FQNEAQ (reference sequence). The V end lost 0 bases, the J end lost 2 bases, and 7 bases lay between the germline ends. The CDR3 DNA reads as TGTGCCAGCAGCTTAGCGGGACGGAACTATGGCTACACCTTC. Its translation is CASSLAGRNYGYTF.

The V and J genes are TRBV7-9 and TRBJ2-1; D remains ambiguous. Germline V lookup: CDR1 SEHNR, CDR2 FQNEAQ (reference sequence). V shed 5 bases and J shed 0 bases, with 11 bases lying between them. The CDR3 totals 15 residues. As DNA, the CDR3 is TGTGCCAGCAGCAGCGAGACGAGCTCCTACAATGAGCAGTTCTTC. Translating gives CASSSETSSYNEQFF.

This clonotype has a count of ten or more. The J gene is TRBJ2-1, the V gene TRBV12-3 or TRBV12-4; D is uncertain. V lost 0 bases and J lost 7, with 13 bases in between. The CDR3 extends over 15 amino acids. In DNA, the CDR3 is TGTGCCAGCAGTTTAGCTAGTTCAAGGATTAATGAGCAGTTCTTC. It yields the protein CASSLASSRINEQFF.

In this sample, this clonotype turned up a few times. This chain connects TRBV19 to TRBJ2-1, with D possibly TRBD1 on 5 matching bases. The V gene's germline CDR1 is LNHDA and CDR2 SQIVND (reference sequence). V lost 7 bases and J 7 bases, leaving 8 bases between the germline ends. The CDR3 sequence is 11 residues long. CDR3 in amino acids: CASTHRNEQFF. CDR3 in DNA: TGTGCCAGTACCCACAGGAATGAGCAGTTCTTC.

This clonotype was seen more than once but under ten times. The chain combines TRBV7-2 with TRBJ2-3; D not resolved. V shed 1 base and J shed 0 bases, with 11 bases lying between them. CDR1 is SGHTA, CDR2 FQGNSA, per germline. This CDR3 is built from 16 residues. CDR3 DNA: TGTGCCAGCAGCTTAGTACCACCTCCGAGCACAGATACGCAGTATTTT. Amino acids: CASSLVPPPSTDTQYF.

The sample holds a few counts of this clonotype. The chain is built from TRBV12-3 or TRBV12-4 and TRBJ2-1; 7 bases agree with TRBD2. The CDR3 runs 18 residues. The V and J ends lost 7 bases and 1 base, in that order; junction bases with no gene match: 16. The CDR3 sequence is CASTLPRTRNGSYNEQFF. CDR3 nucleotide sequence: TGTGCCAGCACCCTCCCCCGGACTAGGAATGGATCCTACAATGAGCAGTTCTTC.

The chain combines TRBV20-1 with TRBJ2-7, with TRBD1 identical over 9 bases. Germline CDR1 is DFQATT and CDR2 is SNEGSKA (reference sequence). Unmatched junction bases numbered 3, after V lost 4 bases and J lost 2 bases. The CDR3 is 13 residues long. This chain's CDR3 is CSAKGQGTYEQYF. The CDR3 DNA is TGCAGTGCTAAAGGACAGGGGACCTACGAGCAGTACTTC.

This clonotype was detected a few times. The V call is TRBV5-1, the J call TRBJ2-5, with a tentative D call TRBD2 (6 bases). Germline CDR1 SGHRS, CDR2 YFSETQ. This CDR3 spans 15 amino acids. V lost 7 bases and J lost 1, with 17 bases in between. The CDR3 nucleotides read TGCGCCAGCCGTGTGGAGGGACGCCCCCAAGAGACCCAGTACTTC. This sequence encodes CASRVEGRPQETQYF.

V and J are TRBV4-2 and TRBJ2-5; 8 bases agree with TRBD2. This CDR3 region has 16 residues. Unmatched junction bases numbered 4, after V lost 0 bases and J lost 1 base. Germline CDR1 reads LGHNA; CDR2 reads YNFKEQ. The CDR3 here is CASSQELAGIQETQYF. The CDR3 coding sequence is TGTGCCAGCAGCCAAGAGTTAGCGGGGATCCAAGAGACCCAGTACTTC.

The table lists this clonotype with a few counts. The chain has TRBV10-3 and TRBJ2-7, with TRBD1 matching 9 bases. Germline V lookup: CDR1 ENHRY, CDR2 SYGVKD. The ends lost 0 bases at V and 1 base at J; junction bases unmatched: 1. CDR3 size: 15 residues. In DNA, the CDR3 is TGTGCCATCAGTGAGTCCGGGACAGGGTCCTACGAGCAGTACTTC. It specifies CAISESGTGSYEQYF.

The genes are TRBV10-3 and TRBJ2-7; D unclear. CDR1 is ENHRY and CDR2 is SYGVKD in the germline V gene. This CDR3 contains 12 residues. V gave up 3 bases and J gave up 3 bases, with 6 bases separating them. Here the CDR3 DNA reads TGTGCCATCAGTGAAGGGTTCTACGAGCAGTACTTC. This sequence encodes CAISEGFYEQYF.

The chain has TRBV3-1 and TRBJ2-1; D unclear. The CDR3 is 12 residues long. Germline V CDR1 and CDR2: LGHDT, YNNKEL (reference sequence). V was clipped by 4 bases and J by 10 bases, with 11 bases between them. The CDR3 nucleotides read TGTGCCAGCAGCCTTAGTGGGTTAGAGCAGTTCTTC. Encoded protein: CASSLSGLEQFF.

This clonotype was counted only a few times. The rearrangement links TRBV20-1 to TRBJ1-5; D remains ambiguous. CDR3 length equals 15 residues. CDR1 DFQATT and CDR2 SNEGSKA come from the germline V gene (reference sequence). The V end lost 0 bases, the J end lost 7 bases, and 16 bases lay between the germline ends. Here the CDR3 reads CSARDTGSGTQPQHF. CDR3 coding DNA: TGCAGTGCTAGAGATACCGGGAGCGGCACCCAGCCCCAGCATTTT.

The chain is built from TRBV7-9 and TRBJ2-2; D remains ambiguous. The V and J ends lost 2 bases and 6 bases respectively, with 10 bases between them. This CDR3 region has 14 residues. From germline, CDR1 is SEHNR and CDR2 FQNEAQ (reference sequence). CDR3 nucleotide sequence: TGTGCCAGCAGCTTATCGTTATTGCCCGGGGAGCTGTTTTTT. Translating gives CASSLSLLPGELFF.

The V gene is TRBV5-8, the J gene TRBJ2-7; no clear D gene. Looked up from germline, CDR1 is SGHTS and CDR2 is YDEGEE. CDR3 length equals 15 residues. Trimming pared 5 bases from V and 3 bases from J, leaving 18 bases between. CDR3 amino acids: CASSSLEGWSYEQYF. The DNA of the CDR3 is TGTGCCAGCAGTTCTCTAGAAGGCTGGAGCTACGAGCAGTACTTC.

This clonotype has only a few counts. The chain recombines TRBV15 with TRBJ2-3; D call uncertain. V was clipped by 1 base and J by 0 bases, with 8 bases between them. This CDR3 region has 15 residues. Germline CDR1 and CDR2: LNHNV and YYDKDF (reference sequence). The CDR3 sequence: CATSRVIQSTDTQYF. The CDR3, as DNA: TGTGCCACCAGCAGAGTAATTCAGAGCACAGATACGCAGTATTTT.

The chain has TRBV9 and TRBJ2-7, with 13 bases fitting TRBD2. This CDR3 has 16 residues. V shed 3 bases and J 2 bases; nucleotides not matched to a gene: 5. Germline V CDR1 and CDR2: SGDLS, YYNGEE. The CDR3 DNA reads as TGTGCCAGCAGCGGAGGGACTAGCGGGACGGCCTACGAGCAGTACTTC. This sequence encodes CASSGGTSGTAYEQYF. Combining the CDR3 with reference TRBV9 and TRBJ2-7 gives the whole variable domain DSGVTQTPKHLITATGQRVTLRCSPRSGDLSVYWYQQSLDQGLQFLIQYYNGEERAKGNILERFSAQQFPDLHSELNLSSLELGDSALYFCASSGGTSGTAYEQYFGPGTRLTVT.